A selection of T cell receptor beta chains follows, all from one sample in a study of shared clonotypes between healthy human individuals. Libraries were prepared by immunoSEQ multiplex PCR; TCRdb keeps only in-frame clonotypes and omits some of them. This table holds roughly 1,500,000 clones, 97% to 99% found once. The sample consisted of naive CD4+ T cells sorted from blood. The receptor set was obtained from a man in his thirties or forties in good health. The CDR3 runs from the conserved cysteine through the conserved F or W. A D gene is named only where the DNA matches it firmly.

D	V	J	DNA	CDR3
TRBD2	TRBV19	TRBJ2-4	TGTGCCAGTACGAGCGGGAGGGCCGCCAAAAACATTCAGTACTTC	CASTSGRAAKNIQYF
-	TRBV18	TRBJ1-5	TGTGCCAGCTCACTCCAGAGAAGCAATCAGCCCCAGCATTTT	CASSLQRSNQPQHF
-	TRBV19	TRBJ1-1	TGTGCCAGTAGTACGCAGACCGCATGGAACACTGAAGCTTTCTTT	CASSTQTAWNTEAFF
TRBD1	TRBV29-1	TRBJ2-1	TGCAGCGCCGAAAGGACAGGGATGAAGAATGAGCAGTTCTTC	CSAERTGMKNEQFF
-	TRBV5-5	TRBJ2-1	TGTGCCAGCAGCTGGTTTTTTGTGGGAACCTCCAATGAGCAGTTCTTC	CASSWFFVGTSNEQFF
-	TRBV20-1	TRBJ2-1	TGCAGTGCTAGAGTTTCCTCTGAGCAGTTCTTC	CSARVSSEQFF
-	TRBV7-2	TRBJ1-5	TGTGCCAGCAGCTTATTTATCAATCAGCCCCAGCATTTT	CASSLFINQPQHF
-	TRBV5-1	TRBJ1-2	TGCGCCAGCAGCTTGGAGGGGGGATTGTCCTATGGCTACACCTTC	CASSLEGGLSYGYTF
TRBD2	TRBV6-5	TRBJ2-1	TGTGCCAGCAGTTACTCAACTAGCGGAAATAATGAGCAGTTCTTC	CASSYSTSGNNEQFF
TRBD1	TRBV5-1	TRBJ1-4	TGCGCCAGCAGCTTGACTGGGACAGGGCGTGCAACTAATGAAAAACTGTTTTTT	CASSLTGTGRATNEKLFF
-	TRBV4-3	TRBJ2-7	TGCGCCAGCAGCCAAGAGGGCAGGTCGGGAGAGCAGTACTTC	CASSQEGRSGEQYF
-	TRBV5-1	TRBJ2-7	TGCGCCAGCAGCTTGTTGGGGGGAGACAACTACGAGCAGTACTTC	CASSLLGGDNYEQYF
-	TRBV7-8	TRBJ2-7	TGTGCCAGCAGCTTAGCTGCGGGGAGGACGGACTTC	CASSLAAGRTDF
-	TRBV7-9	TRBJ2-5	TGTGCCAGCAGCTTAGGACAGGTTGAGACCCAGTACTTC	CASSLGQVETQYF